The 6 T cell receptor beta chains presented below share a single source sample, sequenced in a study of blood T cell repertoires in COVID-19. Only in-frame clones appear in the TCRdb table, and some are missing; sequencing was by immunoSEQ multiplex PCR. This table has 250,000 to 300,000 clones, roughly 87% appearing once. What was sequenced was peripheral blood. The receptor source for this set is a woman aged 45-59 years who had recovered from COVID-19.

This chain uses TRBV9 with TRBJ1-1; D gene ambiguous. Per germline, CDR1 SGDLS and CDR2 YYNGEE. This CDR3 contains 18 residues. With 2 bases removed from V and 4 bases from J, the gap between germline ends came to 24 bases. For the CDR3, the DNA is TGTGCCAGCAGCGTCTCCCCCACCAGGATTCCGCAACCCACTGAAGCTTTCTTT. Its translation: CASSVSPTRIPQPTEAFF.

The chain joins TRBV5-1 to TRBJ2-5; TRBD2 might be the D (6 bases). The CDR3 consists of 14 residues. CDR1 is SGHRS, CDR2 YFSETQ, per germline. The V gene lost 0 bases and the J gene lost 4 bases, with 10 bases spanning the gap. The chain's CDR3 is CASSLAGAGETQYF. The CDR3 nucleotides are TGCGCCAGCAGCTTGGCGGGAGCCGGAGAGACCCAGTACTTC.

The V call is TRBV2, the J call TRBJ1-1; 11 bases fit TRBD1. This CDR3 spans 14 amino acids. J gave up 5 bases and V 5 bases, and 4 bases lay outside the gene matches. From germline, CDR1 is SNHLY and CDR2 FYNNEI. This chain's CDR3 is CASSHGTGGTEAFF. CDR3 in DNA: TGTGCCAGCAGTCACGGGACAGGGGGAACTGAAGCTTTCTTT.

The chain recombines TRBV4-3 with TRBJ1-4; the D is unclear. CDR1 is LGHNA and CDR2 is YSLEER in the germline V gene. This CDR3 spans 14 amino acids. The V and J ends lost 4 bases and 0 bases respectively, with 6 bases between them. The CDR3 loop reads CASSPTATNEKLFF. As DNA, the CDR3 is TGCGCCAGCAGCCCGACTGCAACTAATGAAAAACTGTTTTTT.

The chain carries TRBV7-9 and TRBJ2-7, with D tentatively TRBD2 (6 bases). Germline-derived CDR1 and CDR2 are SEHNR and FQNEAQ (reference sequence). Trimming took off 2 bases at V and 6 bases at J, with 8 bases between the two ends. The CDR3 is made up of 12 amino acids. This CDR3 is CASSLMEGEQYF. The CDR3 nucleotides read TGTGCCAGCAGCTTAATGGAGGGCGAGCAGTACTTC.

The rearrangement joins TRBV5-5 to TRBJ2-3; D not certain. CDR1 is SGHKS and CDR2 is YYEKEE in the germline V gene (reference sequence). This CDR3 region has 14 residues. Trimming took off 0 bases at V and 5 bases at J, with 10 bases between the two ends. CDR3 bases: TGTGCCAGCAGCTTGGGGCAGTCCGAAGATACGCAGTATTTT. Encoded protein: CASSLGQSEDTQYF.